Listed below are T cell receptor beta chains from one sample, sequenced in a study of blood T cells in healthy people across ages. TCRdb redid the calling of the 5' RACE reads with MiXCR, one entry per CDR3 protein. In the table there are about 970,000 distinct CDR3 sequences, roughly 51% of which are singletons. The sample was blood. Source of these receptors: a woman aged 60-70 years in good health. Each CDR3 is given without its conserved first and last residue. Each record gives: V gene, CDR3 protein.

v_call: TRBV27; cdr3_aa: ASSPKRIAPLH
v_call: TRBV7-2; cdr3_aa: ASSPRTSGRRNNEQF
v_call: TRBV4-2; cdr3_aa: ASSQRNRGLPDTQY
v_call: TRBV9; cdr3_aa: ASSVGRVQSPLH
v_call: TRBV28; cdr3_aa: ASSFSRTVWNTEAF
v_call: TRBV25-1; cdr3_aa: ASSEWGTNNYGYT
v_call: TRBV5-1; cdr3_aa: ASSWDAGVAAYNEQF
v_call: TRBV7-2; cdr3_aa: ASSLDGLRGTQY
v_call: TRBV12-3/TRBV12-4; cdr3_aa: ASNAFGLEQY
v_call: TRBV10-2; cdr3_aa: ASSIQGERSDTQY
v_call: TRBV5-1; cdr3_aa: ASSLNPPGLVFYEQY
v_call: TRBV5-1; cdr3_aa: ASRPKEGAVAKNIQY
v_call: TRBV27; cdr3_aa: ASTKGGQPLNSPLH
v_call: TRBV10-3; cdr3_aa: AISESVRGSSYEQY
v_call: TRBV24-1; cdr3_aa: ATSVSRTPGTDTQY
v_call: TRBV27; cdr3_aa: ASSIGTSGSNEQF
v_call: TRBV5-1; cdr3_aa: ASTRTGTSSPEQF
v_call: TRBV7-2; cdr3_aa: ASSLMPPATPNYGYT
v_call: TRBV11-2; cdr3_aa: ASSPVRGWTGEQF
v_call: TRBV20-1; cdr3_aa: SPPGGTIDEQF
v_call: TRBV20-1; cdr3_aa: SATGTSGSFYNEQF
v_call: TRBV4-1; cdr3_aa: ASRRTGGNQPQH
v_call: TRBV14; cdr3_aa: ASSRTDRDYGYT
v_call: TRBV7-2; cdr3_aa: ASSPAGLASSQY
v_call: TRBV6-1; cdr3_aa: ASSPPGTGIAGGPDEQY